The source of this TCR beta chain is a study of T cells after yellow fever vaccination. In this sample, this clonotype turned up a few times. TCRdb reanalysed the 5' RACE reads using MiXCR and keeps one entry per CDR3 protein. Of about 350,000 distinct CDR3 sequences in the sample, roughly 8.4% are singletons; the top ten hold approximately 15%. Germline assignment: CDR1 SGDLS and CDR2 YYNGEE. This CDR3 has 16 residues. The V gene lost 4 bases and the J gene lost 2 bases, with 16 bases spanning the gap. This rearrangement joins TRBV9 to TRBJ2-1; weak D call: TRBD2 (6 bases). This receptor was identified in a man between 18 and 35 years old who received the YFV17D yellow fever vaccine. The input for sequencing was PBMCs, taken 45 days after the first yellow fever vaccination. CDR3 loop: CASSLLAGTTYNEQFF. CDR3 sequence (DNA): TGTGCCAGCAGCCTACTGGCGGGGACGACCTACAATGAGCAGTTCTTC.